The 22 T cell receptor beta chains in this list originate from one sample, sequenced in a study of identical twins (dated by TCRdb to 2016 to 2017). The protocol used for the library was 5' RACE. Sequencing took place on an Illumina HiSeq 2000. TCRdb trimmed public reads at Q25 via fastp, called clones via MiXCR and kept in-frame beta chains. Here each entry gathers all rows of one CDR3 protein and keeps the most common genes and DNA. Recorded for this sample are about 470,000 distinct CDR3 sequences; 20% to 25% of them occurred a single time. The ten largest clones take up about 2.7% of the sample. These data are also associated with another study on T cells expressing NK-cell markers.

The sequencing input was CD4+ T cells sorted from blood. These receptors were taken from a woman between 18 and 30 years old in good health.

The genes are TRBV6-1 and TRBJ1-2, with 7 bases identical to TRBD1. J was trimmed by 8 bases and V by 6 bases; bases with no gene match: 12. This CDR3 region has 14 residues. The germline CDR1 and CDR2 sequences are MNHNS and SASEGT. CDR3 DNA: TGTGCCAGCAGCCAATCCGCGACAGGGCCAGGCTACACCTTC. It yields the protein CASSQSATGPGYTF.

This clonotype was observed a handful of times. The V gene is TRBV12-3 or TRBV12-4, the J gene TRBJ2-2, with 9 bases lining up with TRBD1. Trimming removed 5 bases from V and 4 bases from J; junction bases left unmatched: 2. The CDR3 runs 14 residues. In DNA form, the CDR3 reads TGTGCCAGCAGTCAACAGGGGGCCACCGGGGAGCTGTTTTTT. As protein: CASSQQGATGELFF.

This chain joins TRBV12-3 or TRBV12-4 and TRBJ2-6; D remains ambiguous. The V gene lost 7 bases and the J gene lost 4 bases, with 8 bases spanning the gap. This CDR3 is 13 amino acids long. This CDR3 is CASTLGGANVLTF. The CDR3 coding sequence is TGTGCCAGCACCCTGGGAGGGGCCAACGTCCTGACTTTC.

This clonotype was counted only a few times. CDR3 in DNA: TGCAGTGCTCTACTAGCGGGGGGGCGAAAGGGCATTCAGTACTTC. It translates to CSALLAGGRKGIQYF. The chain recombines TRBV20-1 with TRBJ2-4; 13 bases are a match to TRBD2. The length of the CDR3 is 15 residues. Trimming cost V 5 bases and J 9 bases; bases outside gene matches: 10. Germline lookup yields CDR1 DFQATT and CDR2 SNEGSKA (reference sequence).

This chain joins TRBV30 and TRBJ2-1; D possibly uses TRBD1 or TRBD2 (5 bases each). The V gene's germline CDR1 is GTSNPN and CDR2 SVGIG (reference sequence). V shed 0 bases and J shed 8 bases, with 14 bases lying between them. This CDR3 has 14 amino acids. CDR3: CAWSVGTIRHEQFF. The CDR3 coding sequence is TGTGCCTGGAGTGTAGGGACCATTAGACATGAGCAGTTCTTC.

This sequence joins TRBV15 and TRBJ2-7; the D is unclear. Between the trimmed V and J ends, which lost 0 bases and 0 bases, there was a span of 15 bases. The CDR3 is made up of 17 amino acids. The germline V gene encodes CDR1 LNHNV and CDR2 YYDKDF (reference sequence). CDR3 sequence: CATSRETTNTLSYEQYF. The CDR3 coding sequence is TGTGCCACCAGCAGAGAGACAACTAACACCCTCTCCTACGAGCAGTACTTC. The whole variable domain, filled in from reference TRBV15 and TRBJ2-7, reads DAMVIQNPRYQVTQFGKPVTLSCSQTLNHNVMYWYQQKSSQAPKLLFHYYDKDFNNEADTPDNFQSRRPNTSFCFLDIRSPGLGDTAMYLCATSRETTNTLSYEQYFGPGTRLTVT.

This clonotype has just a few counts. This chain joins TRBV5-1 and TRBJ1-2, with D possibly being TRBD1 (6 bases). The CDR3 has 14 amino acids. Germline V lookup: CDR1 SGHRS, CDR2 YFSETQ. V was clipped by 2 bases and J by 6 bases, with 14 bases between them. Here the CDR3 DNA reads TGCGCCAGCAGCTTCGGGGGCCCTGGTGATGGCTACACCTTC. This gives the protein CASSFGGPGDGYTF.

This clonotype was seen a handful of times. This chain uses TRBV5-1 with TRBJ2-7; 9 bases line up with TRBD1. The CDR3 is 14 amino acids. CDR1 is SGHRS, CDR2 YFSETQ, per germline. V shed 2 bases, J shed 2 bases, and the junction held 2 bases outside the gene matches. The CDR3 loop is CASSFRTGAYEQYF. The CDR3 DNA reads as TGCGCCAGCAGCTTTAGGACAGGGGCCTACGAGCAGTACTTC.

The chain couples TRBV12-3 or TRBV12-4 to TRBJ2-1; TRBD2 matches at 8 bases. Losses at the gene ends were 3 bases for V and 11 bases for J; bases not matched to a gene: 6. The CDR3 contains 13 residues. The CDR3 DNA sequence: TGTGCCAGCAGTTTTACGGGACTAGTAAAGCAGTTCTTC. As protein: CASSFTGLVKQFF.

This chain uses TRBV6-5 with TRBJ2-4, with unresolved D. Per germline, CDR1 MNHEY and CDR2 SVGAGI. Trimming stripped 3 bases from V and 6 bases from J, with 9 bases between. This CDR3 contains 13 residues. The CDR3 spells CASSYSVRNIQYF. The CDR3 DNA reads as TGTGCCAGCAGTTATTCGGTCCGAAACATTCAGTACTTC.

This chain connects TRBV7-8 to TRBJ2-1; D is perhaps TRBD2 (6 bases). From germline, CDR1 is SGHVS and CDR2 FQNEAQ. The CDR3 covers 12 residues. V lost 3 bases and J lost 10, with 10 bases in between. The CDR3 nucleotides read TGTGCCAGCAGCTTTCTTGCGGGGGAGCAGTTCTTC. Its protein product is CASSFLAGEQFF. Using reference TRBV7-8 and TRBJ2-1 for the parts outside the CDR3, the full variable domain is GAGVSQSPRYKVAKRGQDVALRCDPISGHVSLFWYQQALGQGPEFLTYFQNEAQLDKSGLPSDRFFAERPEGSVSTLKIQRTQQEDSAVYLCASSFLAGEQFFGPGTRLTVL.

This clonotype was counted between two and nine times. The genes are TRBV5-1 and TRBJ2-5, with 12 bases that match TRBD2. Trimming removed 4 bases from V and 2 bases from J; junction bases left unmatched: 6. CDR1 is SGHRS, CDR2 YFSETQ, per germline. There are 16 residues in the CDR3. The CDR3 loop is CASSRTSGRPQETQYF. The CDR3 nucleotides are TGCGCCAGCAGCCGCACTAGCGGGAGGCCACAAGAGACCCAGTACTTC.

This chain joins TRBV20-1 and TRBJ1-5, with D hard to call. CDR1 is DFQATT, CDR2 SNEGSKA, per germline (reference sequence). The germline V and J ends were trimmed by 3 bases and 0 bases, with 3 bases remaining between them. CDR3 length equals 12 residues. The CDR3 DNA is TGCAGTGCTAGTTATAGCAATCAGCCCCAGCATTTT. It specifies CSASYSNQPQHF.

The J gene is TRBJ2-3, the V gene TRBV9; tentative D call: TRBD1 (5 bases). The germline gives CDR1 SGDLS, CDR2 YYNGEE. Between the trimmed V and J ends, which lost 1 base and 2 bases, there was a span of 8 bases. The CDR3 runs to 14 residues. As DNA, the CDR3 is TGTGCCAGCAGCGTAAAGGGGAACACAGATACGCAGTATTTT. As protein: CASSVKGNTDTQYF. The full variable domain, completed using reference TRBV9 and TRBJ2-3, is DSGVTQTPKHLITATGQRVTLRCSPRSGDLSVYWYQQSLDQGLQFLIQYYNGEERAKGNILERFSAQQFPDLHSELNLSSLELGDSALYFCASSVKGNTDTQYFGPGTRLTVL.

The chain recombines TRBV5-1 with TRBJ1-5; 10 nucleotides agree with TRBD1. The CDR3 extends over 16 amino acids. Germline V CDR1 and CDR2: SGHRS, YFSETQ. Losses at the gene ends were 4 bases for V and 5 bases for J; bases not matched to a gene: 9. CDR3 DNA: TGCGCCAGCAGCCCCTCCGGACAGGGGGGGGATCAGCCCCAGCATTTT. It yields the protein CASSPSGQGGDQPQHF.

This clonotype turned up a few times. V usage is TRBV12-3 or TRBV12-4 and J usage is TRBJ2-7, with D perhaps matching TRBD2 (7 bases). V dropped 6 bases and J dropped 3 bases, with 21 bases sitting between them. The CDR3 extends over 16 amino acids. The CDR3 loop reads CASSKFRGGDFYEQYF. In DNA, the CDR3 is TGTGCCAGCAGCAAGTTTAGAGGGGGGGACTTCTACGAGCAGTACTTC.

CDR3 bases: TGCAGTGCTGTGGCCGCCGCGCCAGATACGCAGTATTTT. It is translated as CSAVAAAPDTQYF. V gene TRBV20-1 combines with J gene TRBJ2-3; D not resolved. V was clipped by 5 bases and J by 4 bases, with 13 bases between them. In germline, CDR1 is DFQATT, CDR2 SNEGSKA (reference sequence). The CDR3 spans 13 residues.

The chain combines TRBV19 with TRBJ2-1; 8 nucleotides line up with TRBD1. Germline V gene data show CDR1 as LNHDA and CDR2 as SQIVND (reference sequence). The CDR3 runs to 14 residues. J was trimmed by 3 bases and V by 5 bases; bases with no gene match: 3. CDR3 protein: CASSAGTGYNEQFF. The CDR3 DNA reads as TGTGCCAGTAGTGCCGGGACAGGCTACAATGAGCAGTTCTTC.

This rearrangement joins TRBV29-1 to TRBJ2-3; either TRBD1 or TRBD2 may fit D (5 bases each). Germline CDR1 reads SQVTM; CDR2 reads ANQGSEA. Trimming left V 0 bases short and J 6 bases short, with 13 bases between. The CDR3 length is 14 residues. The chain's CDR3 is CSVEDLGDRDTQYF. The CDR3 DNA follows: TGCAGCGTTGAAGATTTGGGGGATCGGGATACGCAGTATTTT.

This clonotype was seen more than once but under ten times. This chain links TRBV20-1 with TRBJ2-7, with a tentative D call TRBD1 (6 bases). Germline CDR1 and CDR2: DFQATT and SNEGSKA (reference sequence). This CDR3 is built from 12 residues. Trimming pared 5 bases from V and 2 bases from J, leaving 10 bases between. The chain's CDR3 is CSALRQAYEQYF. The DNA for the CDR3 is TGCAGTGCTTTACGACAGGCCTACGAGCAGTACTTC.

The rearrangement joins TRBV20-1 to TRBJ1-6; D perhaps matches TRBD1 (6 bases). The CDR3 length is 14 residues. Germline V lookup: CDR1 DFQATT, CDR2 SNEGSKA (reference sequence). Trimming took off 0 bases at V and 8 bases at J, with 11 bases between the two ends. The CDR3 DNA sequence: TGCAGTGCTAGAGAGGGGGCGCGGGATTCACCCCTCCACTTT. It encodes CSAREGARDSPLHF.

The V and J genes are TRBV10-3 and TRBJ1-3; D may be TRBD1 (6 bases). V gave up 5 bases and J gave up 4 bases, with 9 bases separating them. The length of the CDR3 is 13 residues. The germline V gene has CDR1 ENHRY and CDR2 SYGVKD. In DNA, the CDR3 is TGTGCCATCAGTCCTACAGGGGGAAACACCATATATTTT. It translates to CAISPTGGNTIYF.